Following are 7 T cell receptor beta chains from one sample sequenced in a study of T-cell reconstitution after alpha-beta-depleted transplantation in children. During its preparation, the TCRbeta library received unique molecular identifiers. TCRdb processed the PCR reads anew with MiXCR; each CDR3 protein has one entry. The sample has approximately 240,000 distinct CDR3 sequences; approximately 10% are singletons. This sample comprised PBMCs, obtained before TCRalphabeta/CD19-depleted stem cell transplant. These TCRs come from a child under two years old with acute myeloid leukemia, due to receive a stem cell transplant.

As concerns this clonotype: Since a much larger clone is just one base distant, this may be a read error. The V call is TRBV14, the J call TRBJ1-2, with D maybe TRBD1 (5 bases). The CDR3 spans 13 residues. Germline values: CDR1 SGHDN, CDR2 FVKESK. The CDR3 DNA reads TGTGCCAGCAGCCAAAGCAGGGCGCGTGGCCACACCTTC. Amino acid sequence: CASSQSRARGHTF.

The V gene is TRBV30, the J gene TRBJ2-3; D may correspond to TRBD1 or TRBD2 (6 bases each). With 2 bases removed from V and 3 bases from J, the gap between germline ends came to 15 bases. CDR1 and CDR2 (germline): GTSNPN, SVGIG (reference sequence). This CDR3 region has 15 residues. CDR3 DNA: TGTGCCTGGAGTTCAGGAGGGGGGCCAACAGATACGCAGTATTTT. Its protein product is CAWSSGGGPTDTQYF.

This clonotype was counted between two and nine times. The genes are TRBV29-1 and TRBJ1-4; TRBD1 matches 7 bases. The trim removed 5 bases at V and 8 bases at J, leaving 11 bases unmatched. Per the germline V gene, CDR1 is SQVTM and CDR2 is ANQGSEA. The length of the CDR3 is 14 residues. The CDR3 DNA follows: TGCAGCGTTCTAGGGGACAGACCTGGGGAAAAACTGTTTTTT. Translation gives CSVLGDRPGEKLFF.

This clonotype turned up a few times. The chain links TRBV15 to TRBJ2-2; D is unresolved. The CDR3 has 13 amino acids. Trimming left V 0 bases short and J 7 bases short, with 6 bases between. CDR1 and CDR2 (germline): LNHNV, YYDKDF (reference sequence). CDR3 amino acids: CATSRDDDGELFF. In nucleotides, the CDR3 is TGTGCCACCAGCAGAGATGATGACGGGGAGCTGTTTTTT.

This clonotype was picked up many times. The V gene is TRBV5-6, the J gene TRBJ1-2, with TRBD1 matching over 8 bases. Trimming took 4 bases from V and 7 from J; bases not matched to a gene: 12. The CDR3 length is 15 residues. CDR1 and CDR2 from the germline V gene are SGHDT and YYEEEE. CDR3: CASSAMQGAGGGYTF. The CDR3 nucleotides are TGTGCCAGCAGCGCGATGCAGGGGGCGGGAGGTGGCTACACCTTC.

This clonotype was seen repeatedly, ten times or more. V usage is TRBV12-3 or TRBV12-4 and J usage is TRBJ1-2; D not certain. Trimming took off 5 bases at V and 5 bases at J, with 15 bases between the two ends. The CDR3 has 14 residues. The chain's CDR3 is CASSHLSGEYGYTF. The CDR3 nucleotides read TGTGCCAGCAGTCACCTCTCCGGAGAGTATGGCTACACCTTC.

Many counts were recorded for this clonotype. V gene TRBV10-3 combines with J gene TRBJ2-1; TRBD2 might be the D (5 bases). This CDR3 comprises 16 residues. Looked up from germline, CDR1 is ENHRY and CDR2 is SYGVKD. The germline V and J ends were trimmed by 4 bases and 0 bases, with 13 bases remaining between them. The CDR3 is CAISVKRRSSYNEQFF. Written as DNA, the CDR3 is TGTGCCATCAGTGTTAAGCGGCGGAGCTCCTACAATGAGCAGTTCTTC.